This TCR beta chain was identified during a study of fetal regulatory T cell absence and autoimmunity. Study summary: The IPEX patients lacked clinical diabetes but had exocrine pancreas autoimmunity. General study points: Pancreas TCRs were oligoclonally enriched versus cord blood, some clones over 85-fold. TRB gene family usage was broadly similar in cord blood and pancreas.

The survey-level immunoSEQ assay was used. Assay used: immunoSEQ multiplex PCR; TCRdb lists only in-frame clones, some missing. The sample lists around 100,000 clones; around 72% were seen once. This clone was counted once. Its antigen is unknown. Sample: pancreas tissue. The TCR was taken from a male donor with IPEX syndrome.

The CDR3 loop reads CASSLAGRSGRGEQFF. The CDR3 DNA is TGTGCCAGCAGCTTGGCCGGTCGGAGCGGGAGGGGGGAGCAGTTCTTC. The chain recombines TRBV5-4 with TRBJ2-1; TRBD2 matches 10 bases. The germline V gene encodes CDR1 SGHNT and CDR2 YYREEE (reference sequence). The CDR3 covers 16 residues. With V trimmed by 0 bases and J by 10 bases, 10 bases remained unmatched.